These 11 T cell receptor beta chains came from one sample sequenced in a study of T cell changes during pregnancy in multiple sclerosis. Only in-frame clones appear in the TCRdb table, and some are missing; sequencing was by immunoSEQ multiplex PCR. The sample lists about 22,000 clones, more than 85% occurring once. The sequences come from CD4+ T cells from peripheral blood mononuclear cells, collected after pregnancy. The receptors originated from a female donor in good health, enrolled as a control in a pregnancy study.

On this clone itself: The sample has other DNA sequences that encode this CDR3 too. The CDR3 sequence is CASSPDRGNSPLHF. The CDR3 bases are TGTGCCAGCTCACCCGACAGGGGGAATTCACCCCTCCACTTT. The chain recombines TRBV18 with TRBJ1-6, with 9 bases aligning to TRBD1. Per germline, CDR1 KGHSH and CDR2 LQKENI. The CDR3 has 14 amino acids. Losses at the gene ends were 3 bases for V and 7 bases for J; bases not matched to a gene: 1.

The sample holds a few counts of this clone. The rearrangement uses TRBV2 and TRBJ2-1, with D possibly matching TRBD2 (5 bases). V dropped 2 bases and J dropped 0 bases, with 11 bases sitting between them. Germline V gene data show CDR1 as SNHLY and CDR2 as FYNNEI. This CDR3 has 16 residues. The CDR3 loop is CASSELAPSSYNEQFF. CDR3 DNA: TGTGCCAGCAGTGAACTAGCACCAAGCTCCTACAATGAGCAGTTCTTC.

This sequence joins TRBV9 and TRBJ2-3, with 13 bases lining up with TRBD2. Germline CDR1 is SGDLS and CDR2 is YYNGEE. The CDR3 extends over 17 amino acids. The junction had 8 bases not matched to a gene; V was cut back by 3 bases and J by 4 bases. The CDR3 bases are TGTGCCAGCAGCGCCAGGACTAGCGGGAGTAGGGCAGATACGCAGTATTTT. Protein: CASSARTSGSRADTQYF.

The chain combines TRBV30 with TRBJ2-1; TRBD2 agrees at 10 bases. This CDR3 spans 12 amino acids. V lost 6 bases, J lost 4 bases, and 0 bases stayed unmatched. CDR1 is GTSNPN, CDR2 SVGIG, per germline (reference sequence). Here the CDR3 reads CACSGRYNEQFF. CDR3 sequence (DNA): TGTGCCTGTAGCGGGAGGTACAATGAGCAGTTCTTC.

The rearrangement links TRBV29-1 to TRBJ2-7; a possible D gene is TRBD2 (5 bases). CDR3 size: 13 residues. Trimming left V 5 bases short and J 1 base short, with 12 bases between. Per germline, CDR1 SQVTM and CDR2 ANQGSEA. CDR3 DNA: TGCAGCGTTCCTGACGGGAATTCCTACGAGCAGTACTTC. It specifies CSVPDGNSYEQYF.

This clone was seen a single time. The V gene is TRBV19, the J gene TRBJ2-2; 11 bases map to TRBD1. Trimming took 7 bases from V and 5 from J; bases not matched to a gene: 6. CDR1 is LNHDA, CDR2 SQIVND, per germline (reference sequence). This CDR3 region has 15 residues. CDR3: CASKPDRGLTGELFF. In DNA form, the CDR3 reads TGTGCCAGTAAACCGGACAGGGGGCTTACCGGGGAGCTGTTTTTT.

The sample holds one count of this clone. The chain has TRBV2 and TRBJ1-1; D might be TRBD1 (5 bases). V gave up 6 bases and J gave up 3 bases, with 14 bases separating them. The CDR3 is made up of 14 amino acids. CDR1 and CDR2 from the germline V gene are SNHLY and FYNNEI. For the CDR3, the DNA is TGTGCCAGCAGGATTAGGGGAGGGGACACTGAAGCTTTCTTT. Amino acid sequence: CASRIRGGDTEAFF.

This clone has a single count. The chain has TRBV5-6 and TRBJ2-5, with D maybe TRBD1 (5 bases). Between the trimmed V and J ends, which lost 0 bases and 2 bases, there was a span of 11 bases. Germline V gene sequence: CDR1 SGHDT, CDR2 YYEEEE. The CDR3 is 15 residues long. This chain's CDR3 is CASSLVRQWQETQYF. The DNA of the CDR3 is TGTGCCAGCAGCTTGGTGAGACAGTGGCAAGAGACCCAGTACTTC.

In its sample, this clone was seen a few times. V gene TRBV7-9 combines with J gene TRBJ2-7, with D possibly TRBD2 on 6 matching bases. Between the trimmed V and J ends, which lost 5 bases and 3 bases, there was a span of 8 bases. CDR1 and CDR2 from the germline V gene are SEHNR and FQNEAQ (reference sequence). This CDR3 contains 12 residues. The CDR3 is CASSLRDYEQYF. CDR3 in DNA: TGTGCCAGCAGCCTGCGGGACTACGAGCAGTACTTC.

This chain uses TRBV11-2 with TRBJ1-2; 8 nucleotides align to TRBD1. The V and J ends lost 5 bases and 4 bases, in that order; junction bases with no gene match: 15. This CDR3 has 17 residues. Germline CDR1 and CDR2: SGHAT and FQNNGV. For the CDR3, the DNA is TGTGCCAGCAGCCCCAGACCCCCCCAGGGGGCAACCTATGGCTACACCTTC. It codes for CASSPRPPQGATYGYTF.

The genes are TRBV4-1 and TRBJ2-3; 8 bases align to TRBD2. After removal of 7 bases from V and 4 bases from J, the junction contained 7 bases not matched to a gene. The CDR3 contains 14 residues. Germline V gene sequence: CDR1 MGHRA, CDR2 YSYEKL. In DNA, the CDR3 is TGCGCCAGCAACCGGCGGGAGGAAGCAGATACGCAGTATTTT. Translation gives CASNRREEADTQYF.